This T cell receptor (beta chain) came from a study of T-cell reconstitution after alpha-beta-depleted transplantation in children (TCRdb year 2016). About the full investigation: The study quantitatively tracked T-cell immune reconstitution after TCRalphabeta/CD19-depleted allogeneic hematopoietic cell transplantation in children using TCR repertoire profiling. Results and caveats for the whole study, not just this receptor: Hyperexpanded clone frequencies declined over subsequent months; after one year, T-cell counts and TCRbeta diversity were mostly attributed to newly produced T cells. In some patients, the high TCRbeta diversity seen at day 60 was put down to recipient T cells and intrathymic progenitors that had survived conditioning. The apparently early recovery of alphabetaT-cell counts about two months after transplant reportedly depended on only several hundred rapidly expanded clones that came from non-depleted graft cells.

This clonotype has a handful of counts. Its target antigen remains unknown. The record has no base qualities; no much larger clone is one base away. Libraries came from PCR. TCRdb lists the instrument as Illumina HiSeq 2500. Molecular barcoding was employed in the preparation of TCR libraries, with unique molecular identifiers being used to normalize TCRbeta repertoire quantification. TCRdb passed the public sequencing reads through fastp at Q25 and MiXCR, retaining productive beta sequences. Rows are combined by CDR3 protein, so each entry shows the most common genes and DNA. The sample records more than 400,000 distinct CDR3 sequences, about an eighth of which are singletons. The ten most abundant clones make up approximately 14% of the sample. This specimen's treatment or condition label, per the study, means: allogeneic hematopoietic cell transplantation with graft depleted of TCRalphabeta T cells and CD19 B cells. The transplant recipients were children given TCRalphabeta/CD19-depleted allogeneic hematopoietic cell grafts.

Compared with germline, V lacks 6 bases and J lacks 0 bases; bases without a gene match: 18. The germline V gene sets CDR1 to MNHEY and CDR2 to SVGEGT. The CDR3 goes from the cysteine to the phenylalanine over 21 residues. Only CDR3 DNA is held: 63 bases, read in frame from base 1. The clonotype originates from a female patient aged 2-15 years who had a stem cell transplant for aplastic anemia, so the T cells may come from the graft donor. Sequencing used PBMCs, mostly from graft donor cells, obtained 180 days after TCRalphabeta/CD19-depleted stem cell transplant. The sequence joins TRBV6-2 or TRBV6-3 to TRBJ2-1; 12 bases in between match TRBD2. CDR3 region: CASSPPGLAGPIPSSYNEQFF. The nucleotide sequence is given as TGTGCCAGCAGCCCCCCTGGACTAGCGGGGCCCATCCCGAGCTCCTACAATGAGCAGTTCTTC.